This T cell receptor (beta chain) derives from a study of blood T cell repertoires in COVID-19. Per the original data handling: Reference gene primer amplification in the assay estimated nucleated cell counts. The table came from immunoSEQ multiplex PCR; TCRdb's copy has only in-frame clones and leaves some out. From that table come the V and J calls and clone size; the DNA was used to work out D and trimming. The sample gives 200,000 to 300,000 clones, 70% to 90% of which show up once; 5.2% is in the top ten. CDR1 is MDHEN and CDR2 is SYDVKM in the germline V gene. Trimming took 3 bases from V and 0 from J, leaving 6 bases between them. This CDR3 comprises 14 residues.

V gene TRBV28 combines with J gene TRBJ1-3; no definite D call. The TCR originated in a woman aged 60 to 75 with COVID-19, enrolled during active disease. The sample comprised peripheral blood. The CDR3 region has the DNA TGTGCCAGCAGTTTCCAGTACTCTGGAAACACCATATATTTT. This encodes CASSFQYSGNTIYF.